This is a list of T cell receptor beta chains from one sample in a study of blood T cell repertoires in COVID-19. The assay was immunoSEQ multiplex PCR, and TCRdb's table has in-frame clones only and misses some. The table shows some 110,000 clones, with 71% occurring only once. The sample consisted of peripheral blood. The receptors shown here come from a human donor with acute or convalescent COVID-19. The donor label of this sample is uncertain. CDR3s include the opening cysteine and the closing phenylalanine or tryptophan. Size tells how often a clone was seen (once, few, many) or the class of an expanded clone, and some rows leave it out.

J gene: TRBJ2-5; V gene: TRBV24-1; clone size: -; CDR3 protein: CATSDLPRGGKEETQYF
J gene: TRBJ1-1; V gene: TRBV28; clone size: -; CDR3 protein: CASSSWQSNTEAFF
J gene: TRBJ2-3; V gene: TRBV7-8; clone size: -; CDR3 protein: CASSSGVGSGGAYTQYF
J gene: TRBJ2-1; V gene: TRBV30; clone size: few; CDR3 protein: CAWSASGSEQFF
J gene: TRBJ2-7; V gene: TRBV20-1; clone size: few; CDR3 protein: CSASYNRGLLAGSYEQYF
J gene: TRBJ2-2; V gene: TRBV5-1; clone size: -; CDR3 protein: CASSLGLAGLNTGELFF
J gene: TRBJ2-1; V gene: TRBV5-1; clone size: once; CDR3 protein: CATSAGLAGGNRGNEQFF
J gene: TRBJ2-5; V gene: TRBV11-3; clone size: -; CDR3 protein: CASSPRSGGAETQYF
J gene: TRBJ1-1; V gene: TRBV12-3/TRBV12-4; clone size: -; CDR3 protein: CASTKQAGGAFF
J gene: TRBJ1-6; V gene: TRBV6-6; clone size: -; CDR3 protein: CASSYNRDSAIPLHF
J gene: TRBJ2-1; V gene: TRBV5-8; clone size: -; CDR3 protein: CASSQWDRGYNEQFF
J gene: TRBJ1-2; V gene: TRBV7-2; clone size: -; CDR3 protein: CASSSGTVYYGYTF
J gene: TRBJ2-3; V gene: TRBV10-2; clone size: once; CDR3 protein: CASGRSGFTDTQYF
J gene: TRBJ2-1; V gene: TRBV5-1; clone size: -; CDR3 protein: CASSTPGTGDNEQFF
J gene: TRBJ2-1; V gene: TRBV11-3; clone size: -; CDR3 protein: CASSGLGGQEQFF
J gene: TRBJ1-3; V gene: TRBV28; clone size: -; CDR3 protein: CASRLRDRGNTIYF
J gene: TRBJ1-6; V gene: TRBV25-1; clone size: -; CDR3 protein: CASSDQGTANSPLHF
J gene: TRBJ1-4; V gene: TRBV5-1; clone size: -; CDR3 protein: CASSSGFRSEKLFF
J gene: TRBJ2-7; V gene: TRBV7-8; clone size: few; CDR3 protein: CASSLRDRAYEQYF
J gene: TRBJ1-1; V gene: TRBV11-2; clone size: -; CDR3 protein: CASSLVSGLGFWF